These 28 T cell receptor beta chains originate from one sample sequenced in a study of T cell repertoires in cytomegalovirus infection. These receptors have no known antigen. TCRdb passed the reads through MiXCR, listing each CDR3 protein once. The sample lists 300,000 to 400,000 distinct CDR3 sequences, about 27% seen once, with about 20% in the top ten. The specimen comprised cultured PBMCs, sampled from culture after CMV antigen stimulation. These receptors all come from a human donor in good health (CMV status not recorded). Some clones in this sample may be carry-over from other donors' samples.

This clonotype was counted only a few times. The chain recombines TRBV4-1 with TRBJ2-3, with TRBD2 identical over 12 bases. The CDR3 contains 17 residues. The germline V gene has CDR1 MGHRA and CDR2 YSYEKL. Trimming took 0 bases from V and 4 from J; bases not matched to a gene: 5. The CDR3 coding sequence is TGCGCCAGCAGCCAAGATAAAACTAGCGGGGGGCCAGATACGCAGTATTTT. Protein product: CASSQDKTSGGPDTQYF.

This clonotype was recorded a few times. The V and J genes are TRBV6-6 and TRBJ2-3; maybe TRBD1 (6 bases). Germline V gene lookup returns CDR1 MNHNY and CDR2 SVGAGI (reference sequence). The CDR3 length is 18 residues. The V gene lost 2 bases and the J gene lost 1 base, with 19 bases spanning the gap. The CDR3 coding sequence is TGTGCCAGCAGTTACGGCCGAAGCCCAGGGGTCCGCACAGATACGCAGTATTTT. Translated: CASSYGRSPGVRTDTQYF.

This chain connects TRBV19 to TRBJ1-5; TRBD1 is a possible D gene (6 bases). V was shortened by 1 base and J by 3 bases, with 13 bases between the two germline ends. Looked up from germline, CDR1 is LNHDA and CDR2 is SQIVND (reference sequence). There are 16 residues in the CDR3. The CDR3: CASSIARGQLNQPQHF. The CDR3 DNA reads as TGTGCCAGTAGTATAGCCCGCGGACAGCTCAATCAGCCCCAGCATTTT.

This clonotype was counted a few times. The rearrangement uses TRBV20-1 and TRBJ2-1, with 11 bases aligning to TRBD2. From germline, CDR1 is DFQATT and CDR2 SNEGSKA (reference sequence). This CDR3 contains 15 residues. Trimming took 3 bases from V and 8 from J; bases not matched to a gene: 9. The CDR3 spells CSASRIAGGHDEQFF. As DNA, the CDR3 is TGCAGTGCTAGTCGAATAGCGGGAGGGCACGATGAGCAGTTCTTC.

This chain joins TRBV6-6 and TRBJ2-7, with 7 bases fitting TRBD2. This CDR3 has 14 residues. The germline gives CDR1 MNHNY, CDR2 SVGAGI (reference sequence). The V and J ends lost 3 bases and 2 bases, in that order; junction bases with no gene match: 4. The CDR3 loop is CASSYERGPYEQYF. The CDR3 DNA follows: TGTGCCAGCAGTTATGAGCGGGGACCCTACGAGCAGTACTTC.

This clonotype came up a few times. The chain links TRBV7-9 to TRBJ2-1; 10 positions agree with TRBD2. This CDR3 has 15 residues. Unmatched junction bases numbered 8, after V lost 3 bases and J lost 9 bases. Looked up from germline, CDR1 is SEHNR and CDR2 is FQNEAQ (reference sequence). This CDR3 is CASSFRAGGPGEQFF. The DNA of the CDR3 is TGTGCCAGCAGCTTTAGAGCGGGAGGGCCGGGTGAGCAGTTCTTC.

This clonotype was detected a few times. CDR3 DNA: TGTGCCAGCAGTGAGGAAGGGCCCACTGAAGCTTTCTTT. It yields the protein CASSEEGPTEAFF. The genes are TRBV6-1 and TRBJ1-1; no firm D call. Deletions cut 3 bases from V and 4 bases from J, with 9 bases between. The CDR3 spans 13 residues. Germline V gene lookup returns CDR1 MNHNS and CDR2 SASEGT.

This clonotype was seen a handful of times. The chain carries TRBV12-3 or TRBV12-4 and TRBJ1-1; D gene unclear. This CDR3 is 14 amino acids long. V shed 1 base and J shed 1 base, with 7 bases lying between them. The DNA of the CDR3 is TGTGCCAGCAGTTTAGGACTCCAGAACACTGAAGCTTTCTTT. It codes for CASSLGLQNTEAFF.

This clonotype was recorded many times. This chain uses TRBV5-6 with TRBJ2-7; 11 nucleotides line up with TRBD2. This CDR3 spans 15 amino acids. Germline values: CDR1 SGHDT, CDR2 YYEEEE. Trimming removed 4 bases from V and 2 bases from J; junction bases left unmatched: 5. The CDR3: CASSRRLAGPYEQYF. DNA for the CDR3: TGTGCCAGCAGCCGCAGACTAGCGGGGCCCTACGAGCAGTACTTC. The complete variable domain, with remaining parts taken from reference TRBV5-6 and TRBJ2-7, reads DAGVTQSPTHLIKTRGQQVTLRCSPKSGHDTVSWYQQALGQGPQFIFQYYEEEERQRGNFPDRFSGHQFPNYSSELNVNALLLGDSALYLCASSRRLAGPYEQYFGPGTRLTVT.

This clonotype occurred a few times. The gene calls are TRBV27 and TRBJ1-1; D call uncertain. V was pared by 3 bases and J by 6 bases, with 17 bases between. Germline V gene lookup returns CDR1 MNHEY and CDR2 SMNVEV (reference sequence). This CDR3 has 15 amino acids. CDR3 nucleotides: TGTGCCAGCAGTTTGAGCGGGAGAGTAACATCTGAAGCTTTCTTT. It yields the protein CASSLSGRVTSEAFF.

This clonotype was detected ten times or more. The V and J genes are TRBV5-6 and TRBJ2-1; 8 nucleotides line up with TRBD2. V shed 3 bases, J shed 0 bases, and the junction held 5 bases outside the gene matches. This CDR3 is built from 16 residues. Germline V gene data show CDR1 as SGHDT and CDR2 as YYEEEE. The CDR3, as DNA: TGTGCCAGCAGCTGGCGGGCGGGGGGCTCCTACAATGAGCAGTTCTTC. This codes for CASSWRAGGSYNEQFF.

The chain combines TRBV7-2 with TRBJ1-2; 10 bases align to TRBD1. Trimming took 4 bases from V and 8 from J; bases not matched to a gene: 10. Germline assignment: CDR1 SGHTA and CDR2 FQGNSA. The CDR3 spans 15 residues. The CDR3 here is CASSYPGTGVRGYTF. The CDR3, as DNA: TGTGCCAGCAGCTACCCGGGGACAGGGGTGAGGGGCTACACCTTC. The entire variable domain, with the rest obtained from reference TRBV7-2 and TRBJ1-2, is as follows: GAGVSQSPSNKVTEKGKDVELRCDPISGHTALYWYRQSLGQGLEFLIYFQGNSAPDKSGLPSDRFSAERTGGSVSTLTIQRTQQEDSAVYLCASSYPGTGVRGYTFGSGTRLTVV.

V is TRBV28 and J is TRBJ2-5, with no clear D. There are 14 residues in the CDR3. The germline V gene encodes CDR1 MDHEN and CDR2 SYDVKM. The V and J ends lost 4 bases and 1 base respectively, with 10 bases between them. CDR3 sequence: CASSSRNSQETQYF. The DNA for the CDR3 is TGTGCCAGCAGTTCCCGGAACAGCCAAGAGACCCAGTACTTC.

In this sample, this clonotype turned up many times. The chain recombines TRBV12-3 or TRBV12-4 with TRBJ2-3, with a weak D call TRBD2 (6 bases). This CDR3 region has 16 residues. Trimming pared 6 bases from V and 4 bases from J, leaving 20 bases between. The CDR3 spells CASSPRGSGGADTQYF. CDR3 sequence (DNA): TGTGCCAGCAGCCCTAGGGGTAGCGGAGGAGCAGATACGCAGTATTTT.

The gene calls are TRBV30 and TRBJ2-3, with a tentative D call TRBD2 (5 bases). Germline V gene sequence: CDR1 GTSNPN, CDR2 SVGIG (reference sequence). V was cut by 0 bases and J by 1 base, with 8 bases left in between. This CDR3 is built from 14 residues. In nucleotides, the CDR3 is TGTGCCTGGAGTGTACAAGCGGGCACAGATACGCAGTATTTT. This encodes CAWSVQAGTDTQYF.

The chain uses TRBV2 and TRBJ2-1; 13 nucleotides agree with TRBD2. Germline V gives CDR1 SNHLY, CDR2 FYNNEI. CDR3 length: 18 amino acids. Trimming removed 3 bases from V and 7 bases from J; junction bases left unmatched: 12. The DNA of the CDR3 is TGTGCCAGCAGTGACACTAGCGGGGGGGCCAAAAATTGGAATGAGCAGTTCTTC. Translated: CASSDTSGGAKNWNEQFF.

This clonotype came up many times. As DNA, the CDR3 is TGCGCCAGCAAAGCCCTAGCCGGGGGGGCCCACGAGCAGTACTTC. Translating it yields CASKALAGGAHEQYF. The chain uses TRBV5-1 and TRBJ2-7; 8 nucleotides match TRBD2. The CDR3 has 15 amino acids. The V and J ends lost 6 bases and 5 bases, in that order; junction bases with no gene match: 13. Germline V gene sequence: CDR1 SGHRS, CDR2 YFSETQ. Full variable domain (missing parts from reference TRBV5-1 and TRBJ2-7): KAGVTQTPRYLIKTRGQQVTLSCSPISGHRSVSWYQQTPGQGLQFLFEYFSETQRNKGNFPGRFSGRQFSNSRSEMNVSTLELGDSALYLCASKALAGGAHEQYFGPGTRLTVT.

This clonotype was observed a handful of times. The chain uses TRBV5-4 and TRBJ2-3, with D hard to call. The CDR3 is made up of 16 amino acids. Germline CDR1 reads SGHNT; CDR2 reads YYREEE (reference sequence). Trimming took off 0 bases at V and 4 bases at J, with 15 bases between the two ends. This chain's CDR3 is CASSLGAVIRADTQYF. CDR3 nucleotides: TGTGCCAGCAGCTTGGGGGCCGTGATTAGGGCAGATACGCAGTATTTT. Full variable domain (missing parts from reference TRBV5-4 and TRBJ2-3): ETGVTQSPTHLIKTRGQQVTLRCSSQSGHNTVSWYQQALGQGPQFIFQYYREEENGRGNFPPRFSGLQFPNYSSELNVNALELDDSALYLCASSLGAVIRADTQYFGPGTRLTVL.

This chain connects TRBV7-2 to TRBJ2-5; 10 nucleotides align to TRBD2. V was pared by 5 bases and J by 5 bases, with 8 bases of the junction left unmatched. The V gene's germline CDR1 is SGHTA and CDR2 FQGNSA. This CDR3 is built from 15 residues. Here the CDR3 DNA reads TGTGCCAGCAGCCCTTCTAGCGGGAGTGAGGAGACCCAGTACTTC. This translates into CASSPSSGSEETQYF. Together with reference TRBV7-2 and TRBJ2-5, the CDR3 gives the full variable domain: GAGVSQSPSNKVTEKGKDVELRCDPISGHTALYWYRQSLGQGLEFLIYFQGNSAPDKSGLPSDRFSAERTGGSVSTLTIQRTQQEDSAVYLCASSPSSGSEETQYFGPGTRLLVL.

This clonotype was picked up many times. The gene calls are TRBV5-1 and TRBJ1-6, with no clear D. V was shortened by 2 bases and J by 10 bases, with 10 bases between the two germline ends. The CDR3 is 13 residues long. In germline, CDR1 is SGHRS, CDR2 YFSETQ. CDR3 bases: TGCGCCAGCAGCTTAGGAGATCAATCACCCCTCCACTTT. It encodes CASSLGDQSPLHF. Together with reference TRBV5-1 and TRBJ1-6, the CDR3 gives the full variable domain: KAGVTQTPRYLIKTRGQQVTLSCSPISGHRSVSWYQQTPGQGLQFLFEYFSETQRNKGNFPGRFSGRQFSNSRSEMNVSTLELGDSALYLCASSLGDQSPLHFGNGTRLTVT.

This chain uses TRBV6-5 with TRBJ1-2, with a tentative D call TRBD1 (6 bases). The germline V gene encodes CDR1 MNHEY and CDR2 SVGAGI. V lost 6 bases to trimming and J lost 6 bases, with 17 bases between them. This CDR3 region has 14 residues. The chain's CDR3 is CASSPLGTTDGYTF. The CDR3, as DNA: TGTGCCAGCAGCCCCCTCGGGACAACAGATGGCTACACCTTC.

In this sample, this clonotype turned up a few times. DNA of the CDR3: TGTGCCAGCTCACCACCCGGGGAGATTGAAGCTTTCTTT. Translated, it gives CASSPPGEIEAFF. The chain couples TRBV18 to TRBJ1-1; D remains ambiguous. The CDR3 is 13 amino acids. Germline loops: CDR1 KGHSH, CDR2 LQKENI. Trimming removed 0 bases from V and 7 bases from J, with 9 bases in between.

The V gene is TRBV7-9, the J gene TRBJ1-2; D gene uncertain. The germline V gene has CDR1 SEHNR and CDR2 FQNEAQ (reference sequence). The CDR3 loop spans 15 amino acids. Trimming removed 1 base from V and 4 bases from J, with 13 bases in between. CDR3 coding DNA: TGTGCCAGCAGCTTAGTATCGAATTCCCCCTATGGCTACACCTTC. Amino acids: CASSLVSNSPYGYTF.

This clonotype was found a few times. The chain carries TRBV7-9 and TRBJ2-1; D gene unclear. The V and J ends lost 0 bases and 9 bases respectively, with 9 bases between them. The CDR3 totals 13 residues. The germline CDR1 and CDR2 sequences are SEHNR and FQNEAQ (reference sequence). Written as DNA, the CDR3 is TGTGCCAGCAGCTTAGCAGCGAGATTTGAGCAGTTCTTC. Protein sequence: CASSLAARFEQFF.

V is TRBV20-1 and J is TRBJ2-5; the D gene is possibly TRBD2 (5 bases). V shed 6 bases and J shed 5 bases, with 13 bases lying between them. The CDR3 extends over 12 amino acids. In germline, CDR1 is DFQATT, CDR2 SNEGSKA (reference sequence). CDR3 nucleotide sequence: TGCAGTGCCCCCGCACCGGGGGAGACCCAGTACTTC. Its protein product is CSAPAPGETQYF.

The chain combines TRBV20-1 with TRBJ1-2, with a weak D call TRBD1 (5 bases). The V and J ends lost 2 bases and 0 bases respectively, with 19 bases between them. Germline V gives CDR1 DFQATT, CDR2 SNEGSKA (reference sequence). The CDR3 is made up of 17 amino acids. CDR3 coding DNA: TGCAGTGCTAGAAAGGCGGGGGTACAGGCACCTAACTATGGCTACACCTTC. Protein: CSARKAGVQAPNYGYTF.

This clonotype was counted between two and nine times. The chain recombines TRBV6-1 with TRBJ2-7; D may correspond to TRBD1 or TRBD2 (5 bases each). V was cut by 10 bases and J by 2 bases, with 21 bases left in between. This CDR3 spans 15 amino acids. The germline V gene encodes CDR1 MNHNS and CDR2 SASEGT. CDR3 sequence (DNA): TGTGCCACCAAGGGAGAAATTACAGGAGCCTACGAGCAGTACTTC. Protein sequence: CATKGEITGAYEQYF.

The rearrangement links TRBV7-6 to TRBJ1-6; no reliable D call. The CDR3 sequence is 15 residues long. The ends were cut back, 1 base at V and 6 bases at J, with 10 bases in the middle. The germline V gene has CDR1 SGHVS and CDR2 FNYEAQ. The CDR3 nucleotides are TGTGCCAGCAGCTTAGAAGGAGGGATTAATTCACCCCTCCACTTT. This encodes CASSLEGGINSPLHF.